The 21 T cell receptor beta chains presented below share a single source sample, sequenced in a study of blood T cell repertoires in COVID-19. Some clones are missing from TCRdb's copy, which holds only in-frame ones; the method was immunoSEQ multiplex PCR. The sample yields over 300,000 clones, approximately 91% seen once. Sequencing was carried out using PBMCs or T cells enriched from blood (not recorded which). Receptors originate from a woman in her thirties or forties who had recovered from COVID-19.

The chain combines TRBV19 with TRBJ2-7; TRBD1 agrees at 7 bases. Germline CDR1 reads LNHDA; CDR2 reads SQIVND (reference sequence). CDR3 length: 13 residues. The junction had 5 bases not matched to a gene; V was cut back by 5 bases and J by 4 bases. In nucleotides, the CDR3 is TGTGCCAGTAGTCCGCAGGGGGAGTACGAGCAGTACTTC. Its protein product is CASSPQGEYEQYF.

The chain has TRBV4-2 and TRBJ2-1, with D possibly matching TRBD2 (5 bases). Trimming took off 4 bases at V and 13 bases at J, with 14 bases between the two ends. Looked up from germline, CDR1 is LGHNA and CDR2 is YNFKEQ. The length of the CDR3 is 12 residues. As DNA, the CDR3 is TGTGCCAGCAGCCCAACGACGGACTCTCAGTTCTTC. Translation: CASSPTTDSQFF.

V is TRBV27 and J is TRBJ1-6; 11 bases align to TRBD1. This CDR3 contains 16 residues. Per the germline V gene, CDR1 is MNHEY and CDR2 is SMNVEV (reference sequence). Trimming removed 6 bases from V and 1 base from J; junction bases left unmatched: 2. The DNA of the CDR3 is TGTGCCAGCAGGCGGGACAGGGGGTCCTATAATTCACCCCTCCACTTT. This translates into CASRRDRGSYNSPLHF.

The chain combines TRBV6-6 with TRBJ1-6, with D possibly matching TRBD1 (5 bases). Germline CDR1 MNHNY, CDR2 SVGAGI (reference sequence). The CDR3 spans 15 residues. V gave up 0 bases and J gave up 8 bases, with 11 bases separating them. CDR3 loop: CASSYSQGRDSPLHF. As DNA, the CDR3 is TGTGCCAGCAGTTACTCCCAGGGTAGGGATTCACCCCTCCACTTT.

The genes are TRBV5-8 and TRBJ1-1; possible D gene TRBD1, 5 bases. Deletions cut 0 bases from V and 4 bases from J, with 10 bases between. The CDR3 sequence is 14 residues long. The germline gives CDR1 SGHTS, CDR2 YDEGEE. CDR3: CASSLGSRVTEAFF. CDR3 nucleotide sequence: TGTGCCAGCAGCTTGGGCAGCAGGGTCACTGAAGCTTTCTTT.

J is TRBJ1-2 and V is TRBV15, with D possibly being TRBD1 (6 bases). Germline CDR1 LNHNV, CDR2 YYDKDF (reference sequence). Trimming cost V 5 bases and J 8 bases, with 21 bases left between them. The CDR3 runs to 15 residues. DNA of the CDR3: TGTGCCACCAGCGGCAAACTACAGGGCCCTGGGGGCTACACCTTC. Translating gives CATSGKLQGPGGYTF. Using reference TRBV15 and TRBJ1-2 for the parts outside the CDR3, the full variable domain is DAMVIQNPRYQVTQFGKPVTLSCSQTLNHNVMYWYQQKSSQAPKLLFHYYDKDFNNEADTPDNFQSRRPNTSFCFLDIRSPGLGDTAMYLCATSGKLQGPGGYTFGSGTRLTVV.

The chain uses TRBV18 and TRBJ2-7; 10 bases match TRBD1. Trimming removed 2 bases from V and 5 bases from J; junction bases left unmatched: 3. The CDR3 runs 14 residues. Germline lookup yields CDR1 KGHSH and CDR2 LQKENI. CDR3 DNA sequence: TGTGCCAGCTCACCAGGACAGGGGGGACACGAGCAGTACTTC. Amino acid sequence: CASSPGQGGHEQYF.

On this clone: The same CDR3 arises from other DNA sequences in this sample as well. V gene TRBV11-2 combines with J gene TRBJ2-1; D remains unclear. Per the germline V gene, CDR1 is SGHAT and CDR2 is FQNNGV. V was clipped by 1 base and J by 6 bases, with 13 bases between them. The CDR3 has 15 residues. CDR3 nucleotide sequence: TGTGCCAGCAGCTTAGGGGCATCCGGATCCAATGAGCAGTTCTTC. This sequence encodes CASSLGASGSNEQFF.

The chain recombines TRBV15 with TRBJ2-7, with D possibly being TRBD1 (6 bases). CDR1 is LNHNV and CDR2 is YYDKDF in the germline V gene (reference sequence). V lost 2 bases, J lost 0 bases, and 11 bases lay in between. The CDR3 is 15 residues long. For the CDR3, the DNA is TGTGCCACCAGCAGAAACAGGGCTAACTCCTACGAGCAGTACTTC. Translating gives CATSRNRANSYEQYF. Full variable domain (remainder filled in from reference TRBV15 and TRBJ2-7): DAMVIQNPRYQVTQFGKPVTLSCSQTLNHNVMYWYQQKSSQAPKLLFHYYDKDFNNEADTPDNFQSRRPNTSFCFLDIRSPGLGDTAMYLCATSRNRANSYEQYFGPGTRLTVT.

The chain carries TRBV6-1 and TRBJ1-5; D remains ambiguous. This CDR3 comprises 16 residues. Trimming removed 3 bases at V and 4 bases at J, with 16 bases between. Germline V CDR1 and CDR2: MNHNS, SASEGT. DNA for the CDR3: TGTGCCAGCAGTGATGAGGTATACGGATTTAATCAGCCCCAGCATTTT. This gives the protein CASSDEVYGFNQPQHF.

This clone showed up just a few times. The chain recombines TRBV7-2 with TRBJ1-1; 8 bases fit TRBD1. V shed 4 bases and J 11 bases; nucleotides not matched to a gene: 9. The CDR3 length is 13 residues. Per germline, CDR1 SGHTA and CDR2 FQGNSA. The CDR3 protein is CASSSWQGAGAFF. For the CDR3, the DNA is TGTGCCAGCAGCTCTTGGCAGGGGGCGGGCGCTTTCTTT.

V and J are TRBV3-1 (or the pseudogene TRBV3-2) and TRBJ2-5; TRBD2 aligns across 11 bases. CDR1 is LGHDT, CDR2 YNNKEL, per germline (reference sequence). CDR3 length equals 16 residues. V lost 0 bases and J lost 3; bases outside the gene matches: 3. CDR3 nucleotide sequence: TGTGCCAGCAGCCAAGATCTACTAGCGGGAGAAGAGACCCAGTACTTC. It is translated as CASSQDLLAGEETQYF.

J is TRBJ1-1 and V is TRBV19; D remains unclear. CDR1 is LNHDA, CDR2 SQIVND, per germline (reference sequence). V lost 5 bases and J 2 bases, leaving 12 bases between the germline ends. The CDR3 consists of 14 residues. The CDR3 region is CASSPRVLNTEAFF. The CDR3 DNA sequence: TGTGCCAGTAGTCCTCGTGTCCTAAACACTGAAGCTTTCTTT.

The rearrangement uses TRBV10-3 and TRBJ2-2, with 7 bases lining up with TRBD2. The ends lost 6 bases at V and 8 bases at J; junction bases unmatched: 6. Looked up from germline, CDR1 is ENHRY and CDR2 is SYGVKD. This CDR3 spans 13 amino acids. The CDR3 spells CAIRGLFGGELFF. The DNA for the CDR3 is TGTGCCATCAGGGGACTATTTGGAGGGGAGCTGTTTTTT.

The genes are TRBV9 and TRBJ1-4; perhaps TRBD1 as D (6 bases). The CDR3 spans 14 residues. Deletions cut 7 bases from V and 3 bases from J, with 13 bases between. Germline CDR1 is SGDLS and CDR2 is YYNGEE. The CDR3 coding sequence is TGTGCCAGCGCCCGGACAGTCTCTAATGAAAAACTGTTTTTT. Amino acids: CASARTVSNEKLFF.

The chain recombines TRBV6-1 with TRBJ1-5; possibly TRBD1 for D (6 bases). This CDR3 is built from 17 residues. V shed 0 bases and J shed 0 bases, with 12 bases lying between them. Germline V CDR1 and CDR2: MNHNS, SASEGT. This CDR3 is CASSEATKQGSNQPQHF. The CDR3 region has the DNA TGTGCCAGCAGTGAAGCAACAAAACAGGGTAGCAATCAGCCCCAGCATTTT.

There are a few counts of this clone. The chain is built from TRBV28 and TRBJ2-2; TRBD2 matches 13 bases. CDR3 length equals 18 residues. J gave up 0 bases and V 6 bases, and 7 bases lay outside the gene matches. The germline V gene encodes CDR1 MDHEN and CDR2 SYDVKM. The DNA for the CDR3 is TGTGCCAGCAGAGAAGGACTAGCGGGGGATTCGAACACCGGGGAGCTGTTTTTT. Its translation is CASREGLAGDSNTGELFF.

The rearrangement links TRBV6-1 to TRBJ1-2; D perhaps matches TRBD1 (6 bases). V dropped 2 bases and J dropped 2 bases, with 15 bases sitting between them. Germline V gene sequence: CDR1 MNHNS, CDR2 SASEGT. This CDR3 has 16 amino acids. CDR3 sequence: CASSESHRVVNYGYTF. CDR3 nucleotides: TGTGCCAGCAGTGAATCCCACAGGGTCGTGAACTATGGCTACACCTTC.

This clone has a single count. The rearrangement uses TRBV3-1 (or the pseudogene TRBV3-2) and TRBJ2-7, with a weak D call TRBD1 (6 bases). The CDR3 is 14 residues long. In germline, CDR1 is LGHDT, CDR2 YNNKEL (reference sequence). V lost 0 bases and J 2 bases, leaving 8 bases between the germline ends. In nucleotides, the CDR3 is TGTGCCAGCAGCCAAGAGGCAGGGGCCTACGAGCAGTACTTC. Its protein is CASSQEAGAYEQYF.

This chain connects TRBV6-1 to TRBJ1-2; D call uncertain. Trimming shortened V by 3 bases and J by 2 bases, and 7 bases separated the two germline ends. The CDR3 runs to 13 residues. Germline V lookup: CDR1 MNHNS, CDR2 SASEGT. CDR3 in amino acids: CASSEGLNYGYTF. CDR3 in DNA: TGTGCCAGCAGTGAGGGCTTGAACTATGGCTACACCTTC.

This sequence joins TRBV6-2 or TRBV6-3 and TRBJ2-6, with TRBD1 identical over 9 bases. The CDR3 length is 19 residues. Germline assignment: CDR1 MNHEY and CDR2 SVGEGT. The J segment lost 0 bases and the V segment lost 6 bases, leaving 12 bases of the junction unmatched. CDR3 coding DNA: TGTGCCAGCAGCCCTAATCCGGGACAGGGATACTCTGGGGCCAACGTCCTGACTTTC. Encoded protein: CASSPNPGQGYSGANVLTF.